The rows below give T cell receptor beta chains drawn from one sample of a study of identical twins. TCRdb re-called the 5' RACE reads through MiXCR, storing one row per CDR3 protein. The sample lists 450,000 or so distinct CDR3 sequences; around 18% were seen once. Sequences were obtained from naive T cells sorted from blood. Receptors originate from a man aged 50 to 60 in good health. CDR3s include the opening cysteine and the closing phenylalanine or tryptophan. A D gene is named only where the DNA matches it firmly. Size values are once, few and many counts, or a class for expanded clones, and some rows have none.

size	D	J	V	CDR3	DNA
few	.	TRBJ2-1	TRBV10-3	CAISESASRNNEQFF	TGTGCCATCAGTGAGTCCGCTAGCAGAAACAATGAGCAGTTCTTC
many	.	TRBJ2-2	TRBV12-3/TRBV12-4	CASRPGANTGELFF	TGTGCCAGCAGACCAGGGGCGAACACCGGGGAGCTGTTTTTT
.	.	TRBJ1-1	TRBV5-1	CASSLVKANTEAFF	TGCGCCAGCAGCTTGGTCAAGGCGAACACTGAAGCTTTCTTT
few	TRBD1	TRBJ2-7	TRBV5-1	CASSLAHGQGRPYEQYF	TGCGCCAGCAGCTTGGCCCATGGACAGGGGAGGCCCTACGAGCAGTACTTC
.	TRBD2	TRBJ2-7	TRBV10-3	CAIRTSEGYEQYF	TGTGCCATAAGGACTAGCGAGGGCTACGAGCAGTACTTC
.	.	TRBJ1-6	TRBV12-3/TRBV12-4	CASSFKGEWNSPLHF	TGTGCCAGCAGTTTCAAAGGGGAATGGAATTCACCCCTCCACTTT
.	TRBD2	TRBJ2-3	TRBV11-2	CASSLSPVLAGADTQYF	TGTGCCAGCAGCTTATCACCCGTACTAGCGGGAGCAGATACGCAGTATTTT
many	.	TRBJ2-5	TRBV5-1	CASSPRPGQETQYF	TGCGCCAGCAGCCCCCGTCCAGGGCAAGAGACCCAGTACTTC
many	.	TRBJ1-2	TRBV11-1	CASSLRRRSGYTF	TGTGCCAGCAGCTTACGGCGACGATCTGGCTACACCTTC
few	.	TRBJ1-4	TRBV5-1	CASSLVTSSAGSGREKLFF	TGCGCCAGCAGCTTGGTGACGTCCTCAGCAGGGTCCGGGAGAGAAAAACTGTTTTTT
many	TRBD1	TRBJ2-7	TRBV20-1	CSAIPGQVTYEQYF	TGCAGTGCCATCCCGGGACAGGTAACATACGAGCAGTACTTC
many	.	TRBJ1-1	TRBV7-2	CASSLEATAAAFF	TGTGCCAGCAGCTTAGAGGCGACAGCCGCGGCTTTCTTT
.	.	TRBJ2-2	TRBV20-1	CSARGLQANTGELFF	TGCAGTGCTAGAGGCCTACAAGCGAACACCGGGGAGCTGTTTTTT
.	.	TRBJ2-1	TRBV24-1	CATSDSPGGGLGNEQFF	TGTGCCACCAGTGATTCCCCAGGGGGGGGGCTGGGGAATGAGCAGTTCTTC
many	TRBD2	TRBJ2-1	TRBV7-9	CASSLAGGPNEQFF	TGTGCCAGCAGCTTAGCGGGAGGGCCCAATGAGCAGTTCTTC
many	.	TRBJ1-6	TRBV20-1	CSADDFSYNSPLHF	TGCAGTGCTGATGATTTCTCCTATAATTCACCCCTCCACTTT
.	.	TRBJ1-5	TRBV19	CASSIGQVHNQPQHF	TGTGCCAGTAGTATTGGGCAGGTGCACAATCAGCCCCAGCATTTT
many	.	TRBJ2-3	TRBV5-1	CASSWRDIGYTDTQYF	TGCGCCAGCAGCTGGAGGGACATCGGATACACAGATACGCAGTATTTT
.	.	TRBJ2-1	TRBV7-3	CASSLTGYEQSF	TGTGCCAGCAGCTTAACAGGGTATGAGCAGTCCTTC
many	.	TRBJ2-5	TRBV5-1	CASSYDLGGETQYF	TGCGCCAGCAGCTACGACCTGGGGGGAGAGACCCAGTACTTC
.	.	TRBJ2-7	TRBV7-9	CASSLEGAGLGEQYF	TGTGCCAGCAGCTTAGAAGGGGCAGGCCTTGGGGAGCAGTACTTC
many	.	TRBJ2-1	TRBV15	CATSGPNEQFF	TGTGCCACCAGCGGGCCCAATGAGCAGTTCTTC
few	TRBD1	TRBJ2-1	TRBV6-1	CASSGQGGNEQFF	TGTGCCAGCAGTGGACAGGGCGGGAATGAGCAGTTCTTC
many	TRBD2	TRBJ2-7	TRBV6-2/TRBV6-3	CARKTGLALNEQYF	TGTGCCAGGAAAACGGGACTAGCGTTAAACGAGCAGTACTTC
many	.	TRBJ2-7	TRBV10-3	CAISESLSYEQYF	TGTGCCATCAGTGAGTCCTTATCCTACGAGCAGTACTTC
many	.	TRBJ2-6	TRBV20-1	CSANDRSGANVLTF	TGCAGTGCAAACGACAGGTCTGGGGCCAACGTCCTGACTTTC
few	TRBD1	TRBJ2-6	TRBV24-1	CATSDQKQGTGANVLTF	TGTGCCACCAGTGATCAGAAACAGGGGACTGGGGCCAACGTCCTGACTTTC
.	.	TRBJ2-7	TRBV27	CASRVLQGYEQYF	TGTGCCAGCAGGGTCCTACAGGGCTACGAGCAGTACTTC
few	.	TRBJ2-5	TRBV7-2	CASSLVAGLKTQYF	TGTGCCAGCAGCTTAGTCGCAGGGTTGAAGACCCAGTACTTC
few	.	TRBJ2-5	TRBV9	CASSVEGQGRETQYF	TGTGCCAGCAGCGTAGAAGGGCAGGGGCGGGAGACCCAGTACTTC
many	.	TRBJ2-7	TRBV5-1	CASHSGSRRSEQYF	TGCGCCAGCCATTCCGGGAGCCGTAGGAGCGAGCAGTACTTC
few	.	TRBJ1-4	TRBV20-1	CSARSWGRTNEKLFF	TGCAGTGCCCGAAGTTGGGGAAGAACTAATGAAAAACTGTTTTTT
.	TRBD1	TRBJ2-7	TRBV3-1	CASSQRTGQQYF	TGTGCCAGCAGCCAAAGGACAGGTCAGCAGTACTTC